Listed here are 18 T cell receptor beta chains from one sample, sequenced in a study of a mutant IDH1 vaccine in newly diagnosed glioma. Documented time point: baseline, week 1 (first vaccination visit). Treatment: pre-vaccination baseline after standard-of-care therapy. Produced via immunoSEQ multiplex PCR; TCRdb's table is partial and in-frame only. The data show some 87,000 clones, with around three quarters seen just once and around 7.5% held by the top ten. This specimen was PBMCs, taken from a glioma patient treated with radiotherapy, temozolomide or both. The receptors derive from a man aged 40-49 years with glioma.

V usage is TRBV7-6 and J usage is TRBJ2-7, with 9 bases lining up with TRBD1. This CDR3 has 16 amino acids. Germline lookup yields CDR1 SGHVS and CDR2 FNYEAQ. Trimming cost V 4 bases and J 3 bases; bases outside gene matches: 10. CDR3 nucleotides: TGTGCCAGCAGCTCACCTCCTTGGACAGGGGACTACGAGCAGTACTTC. It codes for CASSSPPWTGDYEQYF.

J is TRBJ1-1 and V is TRBV7-2; no clear D gene. V was clipped by 5 bases and J by 1 base, with 11 bases between them. Germline values: CDR1 SGHTA, CDR2 FQGNSA. This CDR3 has 14 amino acids. The DNA for the CDR3 is TGTGCCAGCAGCCAGATCCGGGGGAACACTGAAGCTTTCTTT. This encodes CASSQIRGNTEAFF.

V and J are TRBV5-1 and TRBJ1-2; D is undetermined. This CDR3 is built from 14 residues. Looked up from germline, CDR1 is SGHRS and CDR2 is YFSETQ. Trimming left V 4 bases short and J 4 bases short, with 14 bases between. CDR3 bases: TGCGCCAGCAGCCCCGACGGGATGGGCTATGGCTACACCTTC. Translation gives CASSPDGMGYGYTF. Full variable domain (remainder filled in from reference TRBV5-1 and TRBJ1-2): KAGVTQTPRYLIKTRGQQVTLSCSPISGHRSVSWYQQTPGQGLQFLFEYFSETQRNKGNFPGRFSGRQFSNSRSEMNVSTLELGDSALYLCASSPDGMGYGYTFGSGTRLTVV.

The chain has TRBV19 and TRBJ1-5; a weak D match, TRBD1 (5 bases). The CDR3 runs 13 residues. In germline, CDR1 is LNHDA, CDR2 SQIVND (reference sequence). Trimming took 7 bases from V and 6 from J, leaving 13 bases between them. The CDR3 here is CASIGGWGQPQHF. The CDR3 nucleotides read TGTGCCAGTATCGGGGGGTGGGGTCAGCCCCAGCATTTT.

The chain carries TRBV18 and TRBJ2-2, with D perhaps TRBD1 or TRBD2 (6 bases each). CDR3 length: 15 amino acids. V gave up 3 bases and J gave up 9 bases, with 17 bases separating them. Germline values: CDR1 KGHSH, CDR2 LQKENI. This CDR3 reads CASSPKDSGPRELFF. The CDR3 region has the DNA TGTGCCAGCTCACCGAAGGACAGCGGGCCCCGGGAGCTGTTTTTT.

The genes are TRBV10-1 and TRBJ1-2; D perhaps matches TRBD1 (6 bases). Trimming stripped 6 bases from V and 4 bases from J, with 12 bases between. This CDR3 comprises 13 residues. Looked up from germline, CDR1 is WNHNN and CDR2 is SYGVQD (reference sequence). The CDR3 loop is CASSPEGGYGYTF. CDR3 coding DNA: TGCGCCAGCAGCCCTGAGGGGGGCTATGGCTACACCTTC.

This clone was recorded many times. The chain employs TRBV2 and TRBJ1-4, with a tentative D call TRBD1 (6 bases). The CDR3 covers 12 residues. V shed 6 bases and J shed 10 bases, with 12 bases lying between them. Germline CDR1 reads SNHLY; CDR2 reads FYNNEI. The CDR3 nucleotides read TGTGCCAGCAGGGGGGCCGGGACAAAACTGTTTTTT. Its protein is CASRGAGTKLFF.

V gene TRBV28 combines with J gene TRBJ2-7; tentatively, D is TRBD2 (5 bases). Germline CDR1 is MDHEN and CDR2 is SYDVKM. This CDR3 has 12 residues. V lost 11 bases and J lost 3, with 14 bases in between. CDR3 sequence reads: CAPLERCYEQYF. The CDR3 nucleotides read TGTGCCCCTTTGGAGCGGTGCTACGAGCAGTACTTC. The full variable domain, its missing parts supplied by reference TRBV28 and TRBJ2-7, is DVKVTQSSRYLVKRTGEKVFLECVQDMDHENMFWYRQDPGLGLRLIYFSYDVKMKEKGDIPEGYSVSREKKERFSLILESASTNQTSMYLCAPLERCYEQYFGPGTRLTVT.

The chain combines TRBV7-9 with TRBJ2-6; D is undetermined. The CDR3 contains 12 residues. Germline CDR1 and CDR2: SEHNR and FQNEAQ (reference sequence). V lost 2 bases and J lost 8, with 4 bases in between. CDR3 loop: CASSLIPNVLTF. The CDR3 DNA reads TGTGCCAGCAGCTTAATCCCCAACGTCCTGACTTTC. Combining the CDR3 with reference TRBV7-9 and TRBJ2-6 gives the whole variable domain DTGVSQNPRHKITKRGQNVTFRCDPISEHNRLYWYRQTLGQGPEFLTYFQNEAQLEKSRLLSDRFSAERPKGSFSTLEIQRTEQGDSAMYLCASSLIPNVLTFGAGSRLTVL.

The chain recombines TRBV18 with TRBJ1-2; tentative D call: TRBD1 (5 bases). The V gene lost 3 bases and the J gene lost 8 bases, with 16 bases spanning the gap. The V gene's germline CDR1 is KGHSH and CDR2 LQKENI. The CDR3 is 14 residues long. The CDR3 here is CASSPGGEIGGYTF. CDR3 coding DNA: TGTGCCAGCTCACCTGGGGGAGAGATAGGGGGCTACACCTTC.

The chain uses TRBV4-2 and TRBJ2-2; D is uncertain. CDR1 is LGHNA and CDR2 is YNFKEQ in the germline V gene. The CDR3 runs to 17 residues. V lost 3 bases and J lost 3, with 17 bases in between. The CDR3 protein is CASSQTGPQLHTGELFF. The CDR3 DNA follows: TGTGCCAGCAGCCAGACCGGGCCCCAGCTGCACACCGGGGAGCTGTTTTTT.

This chain links TRBV7-2 with TRBJ1-3; D may be TRBD1 (5 bases). The CDR3 is 16 residues long. CDR1 and CDR2 from the germline V gene are SGHTA and FQGNSA. The V gene lost 4 bases and the J gene lost 8 bases, with 21 bases spanning the gap. The CDR3 region is CASSSLGLWGGDTIYF. CDR3 DNA sequence: TGTGCCAGCAGCTCACTCGGGCTCTGGGGAGGGGACACCATATATTTT.

The chain combines TRBV18 with TRBJ1-1, with D possibly being TRBD1 (5 bases). This CDR3 spans 14 amino acids. Germline lookup yields CDR1 KGHSH and CDR2 LQKENI. Trimming pared 2 bases from V and 3 bases from J, leaving 10 bases between. The DNA for the CDR3 is TGTGCCAGCTCACCAGACTTGACAGACACTGAAGCTTTCTTT. Amino acids: CASSPDLTDTEAFF.

This clone was detected only once. The V gene is TRBV10-3, the J gene TRBJ2-5; 10 bases line up with TRBD2. Losses at the gene ends were 0 bases for V and 2 bases for J; bases not matched to a gene: 9. The CDR3 has 18 amino acids. Germline V gene lookup returns CDR1 ENHRY and CDR2 SYGVKD. The CDR3, as DNA: TGTGCCATCAGTGAGTCATCGAGCGGGAGGGCCGAGCAAGAGACCCAGTACTTC. Translating it yields CAISESSSGRAEQETQYF.

J is TRBJ2-1 and V is TRBV28; D might be TRBD1 (6 bases). Looked up from germline, CDR1 is MDHEN and CDR2 is SYDVKM. This CDR3 spans 13 amino acids. Trimming took 5 bases from V and 7 from J, leaving 12 bases between them. The CDR3: CASSPPGANEQFF. The CDR3 DNA follows: TGTGCCAGCAGTCCGCCAGGGGCGAATGAGCAGTTCTTC. Drawing the rest from reference TRBV28 and TRBJ2-1, the complete variable domain is DVKVTQSSRYLVKRTGEKVFLECVQDMDHENMFWYRQDPGLGLRLIYFSYDVKMKEKGDIPEGYSVSREKKERFSLILESASTNQTSMYLCASSPPGANEQFFGPGTRLTVL.

V is TRBV6-6 and J is TRBJ2-2; D possibly corresponds to TRBD2 (5 bases). V lost 8 bases and J 6 bases, leaving 22 bases between the germline ends. Looked up from germline, CDR1 is MNHNY and CDR2 is SVGAGI (reference sequence). CDR3 size: 16 residues. CDR3 nucleotides: TGTGCCAGCGTCCGCGTCCGGGGTATGACGGCCGGGGAGCTGTTTTTT. Amino acids: CASVRVRGMTAGELFF.

The CDR3 nucleotides read TGTGCCGGCGGGAGCTCCTACAATGAGCAGTTCTTC. Residues: CAGGSSYNEQFF. This chain connects TRBV10-3 to TRBJ2-1; 7 bases are shared with TRBD2. The CDR3 length is 12 residues. The germline V gene encodes CDR1 ENHRY and CDR2 SYGVKD. V dropped 11 bases and J dropped 0; count of bases not matched to a gene: 1.

The chain is built from TRBV7-8 and TRBJ1-4; tentatively, D is TRBD1 (5 bases). Germline lookup yields CDR1 SGHVS and CDR2 FQNEAQ. The V gene lost 2 bases and the J gene lost 0 bases, with 7 bases spanning the gap. This CDR3 is 15 amino acids long. CDR3 DNA sequence: TGTGCCAGCAGCTTACAGGGCGCAACTAATGAAAAACTGTTTTTT. This codes for CASSLQGATNEKLFF.